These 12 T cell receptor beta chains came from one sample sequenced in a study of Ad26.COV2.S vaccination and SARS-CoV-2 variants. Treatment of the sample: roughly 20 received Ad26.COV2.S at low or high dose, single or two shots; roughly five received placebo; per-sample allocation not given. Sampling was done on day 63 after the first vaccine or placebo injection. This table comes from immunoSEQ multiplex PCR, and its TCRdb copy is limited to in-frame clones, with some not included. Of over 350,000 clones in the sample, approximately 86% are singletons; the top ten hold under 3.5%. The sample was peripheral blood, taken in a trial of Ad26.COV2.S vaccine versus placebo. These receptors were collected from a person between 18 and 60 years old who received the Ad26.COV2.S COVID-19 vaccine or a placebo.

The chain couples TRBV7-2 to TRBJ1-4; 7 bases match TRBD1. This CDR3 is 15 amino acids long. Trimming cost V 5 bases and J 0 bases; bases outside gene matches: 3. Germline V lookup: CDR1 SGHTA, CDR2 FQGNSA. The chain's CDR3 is CASSITGATNEKLFF. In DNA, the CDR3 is TGTGCCAGCAGCATCACAGGGGCAACTAATGAAAAACTGTTTTTT.

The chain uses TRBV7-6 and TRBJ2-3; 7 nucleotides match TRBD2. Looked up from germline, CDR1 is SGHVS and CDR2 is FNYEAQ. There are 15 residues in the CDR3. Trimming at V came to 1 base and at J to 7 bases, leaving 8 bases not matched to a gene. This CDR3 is CASSLDGGSSHTQYF. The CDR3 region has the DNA TGTGCCAGCAGCTTAGACGGGGGGTCATCCCATACGCAGTATTTT.

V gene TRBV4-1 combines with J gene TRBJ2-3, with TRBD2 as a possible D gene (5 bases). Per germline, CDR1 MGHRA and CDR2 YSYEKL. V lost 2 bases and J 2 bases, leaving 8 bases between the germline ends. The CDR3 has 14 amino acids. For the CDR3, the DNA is TGCGCCAGCAGCCAACCGGGATACACAGATACGCAGTATTTT. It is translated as CASSQPGYTDTQYF.

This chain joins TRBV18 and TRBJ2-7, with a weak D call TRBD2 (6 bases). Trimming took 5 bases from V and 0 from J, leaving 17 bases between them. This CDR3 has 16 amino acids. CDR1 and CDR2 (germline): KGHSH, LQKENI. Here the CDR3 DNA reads TGTGCCAGCTCATCCTTCGGGGGTGCCATCTCCTACGAGCAGTACTTC. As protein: CASSSFGGAISYEQYF.

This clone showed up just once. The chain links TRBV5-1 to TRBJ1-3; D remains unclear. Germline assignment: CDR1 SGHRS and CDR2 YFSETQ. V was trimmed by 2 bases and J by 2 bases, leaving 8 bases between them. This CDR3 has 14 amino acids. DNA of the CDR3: TGCGCCAGCAGCTTCGAGGACGCTGGAAACACCATATATTTT. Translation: CASSFEDAGNTIYF.

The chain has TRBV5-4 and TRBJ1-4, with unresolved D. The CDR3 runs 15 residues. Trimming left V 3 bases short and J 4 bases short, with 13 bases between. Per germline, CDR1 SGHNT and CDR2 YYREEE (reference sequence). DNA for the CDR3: TGTGCCAGCAGCTCGATCGACAAGAATAATGAAAAACTGTTTTTT. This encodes CASSSIDKNNEKLFF.

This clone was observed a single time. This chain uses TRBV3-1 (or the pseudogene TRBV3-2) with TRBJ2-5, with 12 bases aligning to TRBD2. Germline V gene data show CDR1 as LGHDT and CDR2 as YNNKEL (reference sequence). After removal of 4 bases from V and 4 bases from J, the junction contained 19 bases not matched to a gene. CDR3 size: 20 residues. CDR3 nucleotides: TGTGCCAGCAGCCTCCGCGCTGCTAGCGGGGGGGGTGGAGTAGGAGAGACCCAGTACTTC. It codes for CASSLRAASGGGGVGETQYF.

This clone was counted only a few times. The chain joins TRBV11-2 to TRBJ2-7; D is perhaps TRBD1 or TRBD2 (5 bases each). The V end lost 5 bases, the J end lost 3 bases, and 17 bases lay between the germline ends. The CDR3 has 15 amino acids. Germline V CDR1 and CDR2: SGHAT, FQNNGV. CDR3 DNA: TGTGCCAGCAGCCCTCGTTGGGGGTTCAACTACGAGCAGTACTTC. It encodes CASSPRWGFNYEQYF. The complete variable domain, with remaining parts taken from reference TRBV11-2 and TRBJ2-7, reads EAGVAQSPRYKIIEKRQSVAFWCNPISGHATLYWYQQILGQGPKLLIQFQNNGVVDDSQLPKDRFSAERLKGVDSTLKIQPAKLEDSAVYLCASSPRWGFNYEQYFGPGTRLTVT.

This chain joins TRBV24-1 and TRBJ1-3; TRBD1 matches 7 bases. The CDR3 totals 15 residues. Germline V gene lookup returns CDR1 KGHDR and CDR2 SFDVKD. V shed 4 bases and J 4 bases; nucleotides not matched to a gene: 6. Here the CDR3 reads CATSELTGLGNTIYF. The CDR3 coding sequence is TGTGCCACCAGTGAACTGACAGGGTTGGGAAACACCATATATTTT.

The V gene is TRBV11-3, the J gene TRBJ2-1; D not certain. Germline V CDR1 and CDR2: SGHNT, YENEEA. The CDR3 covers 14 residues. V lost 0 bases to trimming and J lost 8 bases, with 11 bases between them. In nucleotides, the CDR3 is TGTGCCAGCAGCTTAGATAGCAGAATCGATGAGCAGTTCTTC. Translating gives CASSLDSRIDEQFF.

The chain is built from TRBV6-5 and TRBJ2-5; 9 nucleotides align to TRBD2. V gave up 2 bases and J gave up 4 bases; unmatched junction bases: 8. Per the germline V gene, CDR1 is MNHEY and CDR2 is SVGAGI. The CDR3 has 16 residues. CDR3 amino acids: CASSYGPGTSRETQYF. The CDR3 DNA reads TGTGCCAGCAGTTACGGACCCGGGACTAGCAGAGAGACCCAGTACTTC.

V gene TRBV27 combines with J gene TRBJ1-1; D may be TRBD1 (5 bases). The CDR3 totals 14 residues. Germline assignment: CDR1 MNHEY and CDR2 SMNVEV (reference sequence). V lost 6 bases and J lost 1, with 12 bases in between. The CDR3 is CASSPDSPNTEAFF. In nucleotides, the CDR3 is TGTGCCAGCAGCCCTGACAGTCCGAACACTGAAGCTTTCTTT.